A single sample gave rise to the 20 T cell receptor beta chains below, sequenced in a study of Ad26.COV2.S vaccination and SARS-CoV-2 variants (dated by TCRdb to the early 2020s). Reading the label with the study, this specimen's treatment or condition is: around 19 received Ad26.COV2.S at low or high dose, single or two shots; about five received placebo; per-sample allocation not given. For vaccine and placebo recipients, the sequenced repertoires came from samples collected on day 63 after the first injection. Libraries were prepared through the immunoSEQ multiplex PCR assay. TCRdb limited this immuneACCESS table to in-frame rearrangements with V and J called. A share of clones is missing; checked studies link under half to unresolved V genes, and the rest is unexplained. Present in this sample are hundreds of thousands of clones, about 91% of which were seen just once. In total, the top ten clones hold around 2.6% of the sample.

Specimen: peripheral blood, collected in a trial of Ad26.COV2.S vaccine versus placebo. These TCRs come from a person between 18 and 60 years old who received the Ad26.COV2.S COVID-19 vaccine or a placebo.

The V and J genes are TRBV4-3 and TRBJ2-1; 7 bases match TRBD1. J gave up 2 bases and V 5 bases, and 6 bases lay outside the gene matches. The CDR3 consists of 15 residues. Per germline, CDR1 LGHNA and CDR2 YSLEER. This CDR3 is CASSMVRGTYNEQFF. The DNA for the CDR3 is TGCGCCAGCAGCATGGTCAGGGGGACCTACAATGAGCAGTTCTTC.

The rearrangement links TRBV30 to TRBJ2-5; unclear D gene. CDR3 length equals 13 residues. Between the trimmed V and J ends, which lost 2 bases and 10 bases, there was a span of 17 bases. Germline-derived CDR1 and CDR2 are GTSNPN and SVGIG (reference sequence). The CDR3 bases are TGTGCCTGGAGTCCCCAGGTCCCCCCTTGCCAGTACTTC. This encodes CAWSPQVPPCQYF.

The chain uses TRBV12-5 and TRBJ1-6; D is unresolved. V lost 1 base, J lost 10 bases, and 8 bases lay in between. The CDR3 contains 13 residues. The germline V gene encodes CDR1 LGHNT and CDR2 FRNRAP. CDR3 coding DNA: TGTGCTAGTGGTTTGGAGGCGGGCTCACCCCTCCACTTT. It is translated as CASGLEAGSPLHF.

This clone was seen only once. The rearrangement joins TRBV6-2 or TRBV6-3 to TRBJ2-3; no reliable D call. The germline CDR1 and CDR2 sequences are MNHEY and SVGEGT. The CDR3 has 14 amino acids. The V end lost 5 bases, the J end lost 0 bases, and 9 bases lay between the germline ends. CDR3: CASSLSRSTDTQYF. The CDR3 DNA follows: TGTGCCAGCAGTCTCTCCCGGAGCACAGATACGCAGTATTTT.

The J gene is TRBJ2-3, the V gene TRBV5-1; D is ambiguous. Looked up from germline, CDR1 is SGHRS and CDR2 is YFSETQ. The ends were cut back, 7 bases at V and 5 bases at J, with 11 bases in the middle. The CDR3 is 12 residues long. The CDR3 loop reads CASGLELDTQYF. The CDR3 DNA is TGCGCCAGCGGATTAGAACTAGATACGCAGTATTTT.

This clone was recorded a few times. The chain combines TRBV15 with TRBJ2-5; D gene unclear. The germline V and J ends were trimmed by 5 bases and 3 bases, with 16 bases remaining between them. CDR3 length: 15 amino acids. Germline values: CDR1 LNHNV, CDR2 YYDKDF (reference sequence). The CDR3 sequence is CATSPPGSKKETQYF. In DNA form, the CDR3 reads TGTGCCACCAGCCCTCCGGGCTCGAAGAAAGAGACCCAGTACTTC.

The chain recombines TRBV2 with TRBJ2-7, with TRBD1 matching 9 bases. V trimming: 4 bases; J trimming: 7 bases; junction bases outside the gene matches: 5. Per the germline V gene, CDR1 is SNHLY and CDR2 is FYNNEI. The CDR3 loop spans 13 amino acids. The CDR3 DNA follows: TGTGCCAGCAGTGCGGAGACAGGGGGTGAGCAGTACTTC. This codes for CASSAETGGEQYF.

J is TRBJ2-3 and V is TRBV18, with D perhaps TRBD1 (6 bases). Between the trimmed V and J ends, which lost 4 bases and 3 bases, there was a span of 11 bases. CDR1 is KGHSH and CDR2 is LQKENI in the germline V gene. This CDR3 has 14 amino acids. The CDR3 region is CASSRNQGTDTQYF. CDR3 nucleotide sequence: TGTGCCAGCTCACGAAACCAGGGGACAGATACGCAGTATTTT.

The sample holds one count of this clone. The V and J genes are TRBV7-2 and TRBJ2-1; 14 positions match TRBD2. The CDR3 consists of 14 residues. Per the germline V gene, CDR1 is SGHTA and CDR2 is FQGNSA. J was trimmed by 15 bases and V by 5 bases; bases with no gene match: 9. The chain's CDR3 is CASSETSGRARRFF. The CDR3 DNA reads as TGTGCCAGCAGCGAGACTAGCGGGAGGGCCAGACGGTTCTTC.

This clone was seen just once. The chain has TRBV6-2 or TRBV6-3 and TRBJ2-2; D remains ambiguous. Trimming stripped 2 bases from V and 2 bases from J, with 15 bases between. The CDR3 contains 17 residues. Germline V gives CDR1 MNHEY, CDR2 SVGEGT. The CDR3: CASSYDGVSLNTGELFF. The CDR3 coding sequence is TGTGCCAGCAGTTACGATGGGGTCAGTCTAAACACCGGGGAGCTGTTTTTT.

The chain recombines TRBV27 with TRBJ1-1; D might be TRBD1 (6 bases). Germline V gene data show CDR1 as MNHEY and CDR2 as SMNVEV (reference sequence). Deletions cut 0 bases from V and 5 bases from J, with 16 bases between. CDR3 length equals 16 residues. CDR3 nucleotides: TGTGCCAGCAGTTTATCGGTCGACAGGCTGTGGACTGAAGCTTTCTTT. Amino acids: CASSLSVDRLWTEAFF.

The chain carries TRBV7-9 and TRBJ2-1, with TRBD1 matching over 8 bases. The germline CDR1 and CDR2 sequences are SEHNR and FQNEAQ (reference sequence). V dropped 5 bases and J dropped 4; count of bases not matched to a gene: 10. This CDR3 contains 16 residues. CDR3 nucleotide sequence: TGTGCCAGCAGCCTGGGGACAGGCAGCCCTTACAATGAGCAGTTCTTC. Encoded protein: CASSLGTGSPYNEQFF. The variable domain in full, completed from reference TRBV7-9 and TRBJ2-1, reads DTGVSQNPRHKITKRGQNVTFRCDPISEHNRLYWYRQTLGQGPEFLTYFQNEAQLEKSRLLSDRFSAERPKGSFSTLEIQRTEQGDSAMYLCASSLGTGSPYNEQFFGPGTRLTVL.

This clone was detected only a few times. The rearrangement links TRBV7-9 to TRBJ1-1; D might be TRBD1 (5 bases). Germline V gene lookup returns CDR1 SEHNR and CDR2 FQNEAQ (reference sequence). Deletions cut 2 bases from V and 6 bases from J, with 10 bases between. This CDR3 contains 13 residues. In DNA, the CDR3 is TGTGCCAGCAGCTTAAAGACAGTAGCTGAAGCTTTCTTT. It translates to CASSLKTVAEAFF.

This chain connects TRBV29-1 to TRBJ2-2; 10 nucleotides align to TRBD1. V shed 1 base and J 5 bases; nucleotides not matched to a gene: 10. Germline CDR1 reads SQVTM; CDR2 reads ANQGSEA. There are 17 residues in the CDR3. DNA for the CDR3: TGCAGCGTTGAAGCGTTGGGGACAGGGGTTTTGACCGGGGAGCTGTTTTTT. It translates to CSVEALGTGVLTGELFF.

The rearrangement joins TRBV6-1 to TRBJ1-6; D perhaps matches TRBD1 (5 bases). The CDR3 is 14 residues long. Trimming pared 1 base from V and 9 bases from J, leaving 10 bases between. Looked up from germline, CDR1 is MNHNS and CDR2 is SASEGT. CDR3 nucleotide sequence: TGTGCCAGCAGTGAAGGGGAAGGGACTTCACCCCTCCACTTT. This encodes CASSEGEGTSPLHF.

The rearrangement links TRBV19 to TRBJ2-1, with 8 bases matching TRBD2. Unmatched junction bases numbered 14, after V lost 10 bases and J lost 6 bases. CDR1 LNHDA and CDR2 SQIVND come from the germline V gene (reference sequence). There are 15 residues in the CDR3. The CDR3, as DNA: TGTGCCACCGGTCGCCGGAGCGGGAGAGGCAATGAGCAGTTCTTC. It specifies CATGRRSGRGNEQFF.

CDR3 nucleotides: TGTGCCAGCAGCTTAGGTGACAGCACCTACGAGCAGTACTTC. This gives the protein CASSLGDSTYEQYF. The chain is built from TRBV13 and TRBJ2-7; a weak D match, TRBD1 (5 bases). Germline lookup yields CDR1 PRHDT and CDR2 FYEKMQ (reference sequence). Deletions cut 0 bases from V and 2 bases from J, with 8 bases between. The CDR3 contains 14 residues.

The chain has TRBV2 and TRBJ1-6; the D gene is possibly TRBD1 (5 bases). Germline V gene data show CDR1 as SNHLY and CDR2 as FYNNEI. Trimming left V 3 bases short and J 7 bases short, with 10 bases between. The CDR3 totals 14 residues. Written as DNA, the CDR3 is TGTGCCAGCAGTGAGTCGGGGGTAAATTCACCCCTCCACTTT. Protein product: CASSESGVNSPLHF.

V usage is TRBV6-6 and J usage is TRBJ1-2, with 7 nucleotides matching TRBD1. The CDR3 runs to 15 residues. Germline trimming cut 4 bases from V and 4 bases from J; bases unmatched to any gene: 9. Per germline, CDR1 MNHNY and CDR2 SVGAGI (reference sequence). The CDR3 is CASSLGQIKTYGYTF. In nucleotides, the CDR3 is TGTGCCAGCAGTTTGGGACAGATTAAAACCTATGGCTACACCTTC.

The chain has TRBV29-1 and TRBJ2-5; 10 nucleotides line up with TRBD1. The V and J ends lost 3 bases and 5 bases, in that order; junction bases with no gene match: 6. This CDR3 is built from 14 residues. Germline values: CDR1 SQVTM, CDR2 ANQGSEA. Written as DNA, the CDR3 is TGCAGCGTTGAGGGACAGGGGTTAGGGGAGACCCAGTACTTC. Translated, it gives CSVEGQGLGETQYF.